This T cell receptor beta chain was identified in a study of blood T cell repertoires in COVID-19 (dated by TCRdb to 2020 to 2022). Background for the entire study: The collaborator samples originated in the United States, Italy and Spain and spanned the acute and convalescent phases of COVID-19. The repertoires were released in a freely available public database meant as a resource for research on the immune response to SARS-CoV-2. Where available, HLA class I and class II types were taken from metadata supplied by the sample provider and were not determined by assay-based typing. The material from the prospective study consisted of cDNA or gDNA derived from T cells, B-cell-depleted T cells, or PBMCs. The dataset comprised deeply sampled blood TCRbeta repertoires from subjects exposed to, actively infected with, or recovered from COVID-19. Sample metadata almost always included a de-identified subject ID, COVID-19 status, age in years and sex. Samples came from the ongoing ImmuneRACE study (first 160 participants) plus 1,254 subjects from 6 global collaborators.

What the research found in general, with its limitations: How much clinical and demographic metadata was included differed by source and by participant, and the metadata was provided uncurated.

The germline V gene sets CDR1 to SQVTM and CDR2 to ANQGSEA. Reading from cysteine to phenylalanine, the CDR3 counts 15 amino acids. Just the 45-base CDR3 DNA is kept, in frame starting at base 1. Trimming accounts for 6 bases at V and 1 base at J, while the number of junction bases matched to no gene is 10. This clone was counted between two and nine times. The target of this receptor is not known. No much larger clonotype is one base removed from it; base qualities were not supplied. TCRbeta CDR3 regions were amplified from genomic DNA using the immunoSEQ Assay, a bias-controlled multiplex PCR. For the original study's pipeline: Within the assay, amplification of reference gene primers was used to estimate how many nucleated cells each sample contained. Sequence reads were collapsed and filtered to measure the absolute abundance of every unique TCRbeta CDR3 rearrangement. For each sample, productive Simpson clonality was calculated as the square root of Simpson's diversity index across productive rearrangements. Not all clones reach the TCRdb copy of this immuneACCESS table, which keeps in-frame sequences only. Checked studies attribute under half of the gap to unresolved V genes and leave the rest unexplained. Clone size and V and J calls were adopted from that table, with D and trimming inferred from the DNA. The sample records tens of thousands of clones, 82% of which are singletons. The ten largest make up approximately 1.2% of the sample.

Collaborating institutions collected whole blood in K2EDTA tubes following their own protocols. For TCRbeta analysis, collaborators shipped samples as frozen whole blood, isolated PBMCs, or DNA extracted from either of those sample types. Recombination joined TRBV29-1 with TRBJ2-5, and 8 junction bases match TRBD2. What was sequenced was peripheral blood. The sequence was collected from a woman aged 80 or over with acute or convalescent COVID-19. The nucleotide sequence is TGCAGCGTCGTTTGGGGCGGGGGGACCCAAGAGACCCAGTACTTC. This yields the protein CSVVWGGGTQETQYF.